This TCR beta chain was identified in a study of blood T cell repertoires in COVID-19. Assay used: immunoSEQ multiplex PCR; TCRdb lists only in-frame clones, some missing. The sample has tens of thousands of clones, around 80% seen once; the top ten hold around 7.3%. Germline V gives CDR1 LNHNV, CDR2 YYDKDF (reference sequence). The CDR3 covers 13 residues. Trimming pared 0 bases from V and 8 bases from J, leaving 10 bases between. This receptor was obtained from a man aged 50 to 60 with active or convalescent COVID-19. The rearrangement joins TRBV15 to TRBJ1-2, with no clear D. Sequencing was performed on peripheral blood. DNA for the CDR3: TGTGCCACCAGCAGAGATCGGGGATACGGCTACACCTTC. Translation gives CATSRDRGYGYTF.